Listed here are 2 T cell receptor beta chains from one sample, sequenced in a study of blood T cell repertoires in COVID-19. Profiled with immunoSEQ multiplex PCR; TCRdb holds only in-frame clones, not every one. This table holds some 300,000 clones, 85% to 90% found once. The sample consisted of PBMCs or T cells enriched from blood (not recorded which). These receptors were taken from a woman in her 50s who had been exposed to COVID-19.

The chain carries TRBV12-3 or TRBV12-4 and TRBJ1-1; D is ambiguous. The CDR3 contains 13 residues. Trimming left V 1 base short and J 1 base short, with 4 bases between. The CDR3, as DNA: TGTGCCAGCAGTTTAGAGCAGAACACTGAAGCTTTCTTT. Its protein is CASSLEQNTEAFF.

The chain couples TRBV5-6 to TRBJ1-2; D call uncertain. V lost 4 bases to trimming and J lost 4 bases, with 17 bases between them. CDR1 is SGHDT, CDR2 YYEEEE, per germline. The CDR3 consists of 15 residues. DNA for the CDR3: TGTGCCAGCAGCCCGAGCTCCGAGACAACCTATGGCTACACCTTC. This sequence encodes CASSPSSETTYGYTF.